Shown below are 26 T cell receptor beta chains from a single sample sequenced in a study of blood T cell repertoires in COVID-19. The data were produced by immunoSEQ multiplex PCR, yet TCRdb's version contains in-frame clones alone and is incomplete. Among 11,000 to 15,000 clones listed, roughly 80% were seen once. The material sequenced was peripheral blood. These receptors were obtained from a human donor in a cohort sampled during active COVID-19.

This clone was detected only a few times. This sequence joins TRBV4-2 and TRBJ2-2; possible D gene TRBD1, 6 bases. From germline, CDR1 is LGHNA and CDR2 YNFKEQ. The CDR3 is 15 amino acids. V was trimmed by 0 bases and J by 4 bases, leaving 9 bases between them. CDR3 amino acids: CASSQDPGATGELFF. The DNA for the CDR3 is TGTGCCAGCAGCCAAGATCCAGGGGCCACCGGGGAGCTGTTTTTT.

This chain uses TRBV7-8 with TRBJ1-4, with D unresolved. CDR1 SGHVS and CDR2 FQNEAQ come from the germline V gene. The V and J ends lost 1 base and 8 bases respectively, with 8 bases between them. This CDR3 spans 13 amino acids. In nucleotides, the CDR3 is TGTGCCAGCAGCTTAGTGTTTATGGAAAAACTGTTTTTT. This codes for CASSLVFMEKLFF. Together with reference TRBV7-8 and TRBJ1-4, the CDR3 gives the full variable domain: GAGVSQSPRYKVAKRGQDVALRCDPISGHVSLFWYQQALGQGPEFLTYFQNEAQLDKSGLPSDRFFAERPEGSVSTLKIQRTQQEDSAVYLCASSLVFMEKLFFGSGTQLSVL.

The rearrangement links TRBV11-2 to TRBJ2-7; 8 positions match TRBD1. The V segment lost 0 bases and the J segment 1 base; nucleotides outside the gene matches: 11. CDR1 is SGHAT, CDR2 FQNNGV, per germline. The CDR3 is 18 amino acids. In DNA form, the CDR3 reads TGTGCCAGCAGCTTAGATGACGAGACAGGGGCACTTTCCTACGAGCAGTACTTC. It yields the protein CASSLDDETGALSYEQYF.

The rearrangement links TRBV6-5 to TRBJ2-5, with D perhaps TRBD1 (6 bases). Looked up from germline, CDR1 is MNHEY and CDR2 is SVGAGI. Trimming took 6 bases from V and 2 from J, leaving 10 bases between them. The CDR3 is 13 residues long. CDR3: CASRRDTQETQYF. Here the CDR3 DNA reads TGTGCCAGCAGGAGGGACACTCAAGAGACCCAGTACTTC.

This chain connects TRBV6-1 to TRBJ2-1; 13 bases match TRBD2. Trimming cost V 1 base and J 8 bases; bases outside gene matches: 5. Germline V gene sequence: CDR1 MNHNS, CDR2 SASEGT. The CDR3 has 16 residues. The CDR3 region has the DNA TGTGCCAGCAGTGAAGGGCGACTAGCGGGAGGCTATGAGCAGTTCTTC. Its protein product is CASSEGRLAGGYEQFF.

This chain connects TRBV30 to TRBJ2-2, with TRBD2 as a possible D gene (6 bases). The CDR3 contains 12 residues. Germline CDR1 reads GTSNPN; CDR2 reads SVGIG (reference sequence). Trimming pared 8 bases from V and 8 bases from J, leaving 15 bases between. CDR3 protein: CATRGSLGELFF. The CDR3 DNA reads TGTGCCACCCGGGGGTCGTTGGGGGAGCTGTTTTTT.

The chain is built from TRBV18 and TRBJ1-5, with 7 bases that match TRBD1. J was trimmed by 5 bases and V by 2 bases; bases with no gene match: 3. Germline loops: CDR1 KGHSH, CDR2 LQKENI. The CDR3 contains 14 residues. In nucleotides, the CDR3 is TGTGCCAGCTCACCAAGTACAGGGGATCAGCCCCAGCATTTT. Its translation: CASSPSTGDQPQHF.

This chain joins TRBV9 and TRBJ2-7; TRBD1 matches at 8 bases. Germline values: CDR1 SGDLS, CDR2 YYNGEE. The CDR3 consists of 15 residues. The trim removed 0 bases at V and 1 base at J, leaving 3 bases unmatched. The CDR3 sequence is CASSVGGQGSYEQYF. The CDR3 region has the DNA TGTGCCAGCAGCGTAGGAGGACAGGGATCCTACGAGCAGTACTTC.

This chain uses TRBV30 with TRBJ1-1; weak D call: TRBD1 (5 bases). This CDR3 has 11 residues. In germline, CDR1 is GTSNPN, CDR2 SVGIG (reference sequence). Trimming removed 3 bases from V and 10 bases from J, with 12 bases in between. CDR3 sequence: CAWRSGRVAFF. DNA of the CDR3: TGTGCCTGGAGGTCAGGGAGGGTAGCTTTCTTT.

V gene TRBV6-1 combines with J gene TRBJ2-7; 9 bases are shared with TRBD2. CDR1 and CDR2 from the germline V gene are MNHNS and SASEGT. After removal of 4 bases from V and 0 bases from J, the junction contained 7 bases not matched to a gene. The CDR3 loop spans 16 amino acids. CDR3 coding DNA: TGTGCCAGCAGTGCCAGGACTAGCGCTAGCTCCTACGAGCAGTACTTC. Protein sequence: CASSARTSASSYEQYF.

J is TRBJ2-7 and V is TRBV7-2; 8 nucleotides match TRBD1. Germline CDR1 is SGHTA and CDR2 is FQGNSA. Trimming at V came to 8 bases and at J to 0 bases, leaving 3 bases not matched to a gene. The CDR3 is 13 residues long. The CDR3 DNA reads TGTGCCAGCGGAACAGGGGGCTCCTACGAGCAGTACTTC. Translation gives CASGTGGSYEQYF.

This clone was seen a single time. At the DNA level, this CDR3 is encoded by other sequences in the same sample as well. The CDR3 protein is CASRPGLAGDEQYF. The CDR3 DNA follows: TGTGCCAGCAGGCCGGGACTAGCGGGAGATGAGCAGTACTTC. The V gene is TRBV7-9, the J gene TRBJ2-7; 14 bases are a match to TRBD2. The CDR3 spans 14 residues. Germline V gene data show CDR1 as SEHNR and CDR2 as FQNEAQ (reference sequence). V dropped 6 bases and J dropped 7; count of bases not matched to a gene: 5.

V usage is TRBV2 and J usage is TRBJ1-5; the match to TRBD1 covers 7 bases. The CDR3 contains 14 residues. Per germline, CDR1 SNHLY and CDR2 FYNNEI. Unmatched junction bases numbered 6, after V lost 4 bases and J lost 6 bases. The CDR3 loop is CASSGTAGGQPQHF. In DNA, the CDR3 is TGTGCCAGCAGTGGAACGGCAGGGGGTCAGCCCCAGCATTTT.

This clone was observed a handful of times. The chain is built from TRBV6-4 and TRBJ2-2; 7 bases line up with TRBD2. Trimming cost V 2 bases and J 5 bases; bases outside gene matches: 11. The CDR3 length is 17 residues. Germline V gene data show CDR1 as MRHNA and CDR2 as SNTAGT. In DNA form, the CDR3 reads TGTGCCAGCAGTGACCCCTGGGAGGGAGTAATTACCGGGGAGCTGTTTTTT. Translation: CASSDPWEGVITGELFF.

By frequency in the sample, this clone is medium-sized. The chain links TRBV7-2 to TRBJ1-4; no reliable D call. CDR3 length: 16 residues. Germline V gene lookup returns CDR1 SGHTA and CDR2 FQGNSA. V lost 1 base to trimming and J lost 0 bases, with 9 bases between them. The CDR3 sequence is CASSLVAVATNEKLFF. The DNA for the CDR3 is TGTGCCAGCAGCTTAGTGGCGGTAGCAACTAATGAAAAACTGTTTTTT.

The rearrangement joins TRBV7-2 to TRBJ2-7, with 8 bases identical to TRBD2. CDR3 length: 13 residues. V lost 5 bases, J lost 3 bases, and 3 bases stayed unmatched. Germline V gene sequence: CDR1 SGHTA, CDR2 FQGNSA. CDR3 in amino acids: CASSHGTSYEQYF. CDR3 DNA: TGTGCCAGCAGCCACGGGACTAGCTACGAGCAGTACTTC.

This rearrangement joins TRBV19 to TRBJ1-2; D is unclear. The CDR3 consists of 15 residues. Germline-derived CDR1 and CDR2 are LNHDA and SQIVND (reference sequence). V was cut by 5 bases and J by 8 bases, with 21 bases left in between. The CDR3 loop reads CASSPPGTFLGGYTF. The DNA of the CDR3 is TGTGCCAGTAGTCCCCCGGGAACCTTCCTAGGGGGCTACACCTTC. Using reference TRBV19 and TRBJ1-2 for the parts outside the CDR3, the full variable domain is DGGITQSPKYLFRKEGQNVTLSCEQNLNHDAMYWYRQDPGQGLRLIYYSQIVNDFQKGDIAEGYSVSREKKESFPLTVTSAQKNPTAFYLCASSPPGTFLGGYTFGSGTRLTVV.

This clone has a count of ten or more. This chain uses TRBV28 with TRBJ2-7; TRBD1 agrees at 10 bases. V was clipped by 2 bases and J by 6 bases; unmatched bases: 1. CDR3 size: 13 residues. Germline-derived CDR1 and CDR2 are MDHEN and SYDVKM. CDR3 DNA: TGTGCCAGCAGTTTACGGACAGGGGGCGAGCAGTACTTC. Its protein product is CASSLRTGGEQYF.

The V gene is TRBV5-1, the J gene TRBJ2-4; 9 positions match TRBD1. The CDR3 has 15 amino acids. The V gene end was trimmed by 0 bases and the J gene end by 9 bases; junction bases not matched to a gene: 7. Germline CDR1 is SGHRS and CDR2 is YFSETQ. Written as DNA, the CDR3 is TGCGCCAGCAGCTTGGCTGGGACAGGGTTGGCCATTCAGTACTTC. This translates into CASSLAGTGLAIQYF.

The chain couples TRBV4-1 to TRBJ1-4; no definite D call. This CDR3 is built from 13 residues. The V gene lost 5 bases and the J gene lost 8 bases, with 12 bases spanning the gap. CDR1 MGHRA and CDR2 YSYEKL come from the germline V gene. As DNA, the CDR3 is TGCGCCAGCAGCAATCTACCGGGGGAAAAACTGTTTTTT. Amino acids: CASSNLPGEKLFF.

The rearrangement links TRBV6-5 to TRBJ1-1, with a weak D call TRBD1 (6 bases). Trimming cost V 7 bases and J 4 bases, with 13 bases left between them. Germline CDR1 and CDR2: MNHEY and SVGAGI. The CDR3 has 13 residues. CDR3 sequence (DNA): TGTGCCAGCATGAGCAGGGGACCCACTGAAGCTTTCTTT. It is translated as CASMSRGPTEAFF.

The rearrangement joins TRBV27 to TRBJ1-1, with D perhaps TRBD1 (6 bases). Trimming removed 5 bases from V and 4 bases from J, with 11 bases in between. CDR1 and CDR2 (germline): MNHEY, SMNVEV (reference sequence). The CDR3 is 13 residues long. The CDR3 region is CASSAGTSTEAFF. The CDR3 nucleotides are TGTGCCAGCAGTGCCGGGACAAGCACTGAAGCTTTCTTT.

V usage is TRBV12-3 or TRBV12-4 and J usage is TRBJ1-2; tentatively, D is TRBD1 (5 bases). Trimming pared 4 bases from V and 8 bases from J, leaving 11 bases between. The CDR3 runs 12 residues. The CDR3 DNA reads as TGTGCCAGCAGTTCCCAGGGAGGCGGCTACACCTTC. Protein product: CASSSQGGGYTF.

This clone was recorded only once. The V gene is TRBV27, the J gene TRBJ2-1; D perhaps matches TRBD2 (6 bases). Per the germline V gene, CDR1 is MNHEY and CDR2 is SMNVEV (reference sequence). Trimming left V 2 bases short and J 10 bases short, with 12 bases between. The CDR3 runs 13 residues. The CDR3 sequence is CASSLTTRQEQFF. The CDR3 region has the DNA TGTGCCAGCAGTTTAACGACTAGACAAGAGCAGTTCTTC.

The chain combines TRBV7-6 with TRBJ2-5; 7 nucleotides agree with TRBD2. Germline V gene sequence: CDR1 SGHVS, CDR2 FNYEAQ. V trimming: 0 bases; J trimming: 5 bases; junction bases outside the gene matches: 12. The CDR3 contains 17 residues. DNA of the CDR3: TGTGCCAGCAGCTTAGCGGTTAGCGGGTCGTGGGGGGAGACCCAGTACTTC. Amino acids: CASSLAVSGSWGETQYF.

This clone was counted only a few times. The chain carries TRBV7-9 and TRBJ1-1; D possibly corresponds to TRBD1 (6 bases). The length of the CDR3 is 13 residues. Germline assignment: CDR1 SEHNR and CDR2 FQNEAQ (reference sequence). V lost 4 bases and J lost 2, with 8 bases in between. Written as DNA, the CDR3 is TGTGCCAGCAGCTACAGGGATAACACTGAAGCTTTCTTT. The encoded protein is CASSYRDNTEAFF.